Detailed here is one T cell receptor beta chain. This entry is derived from a study of shared clonotypes between healthy human individuals. J lost 7 bases, V lost 8 bases, and 12 bases had no gene match. CDR1 is MDHEN, CDR2 SYDVKM, per germline. The CDR3 sequence is 14 residues long. Method: immunoSEQ multiplex PCR; TCRdb's copy keeps in-frame clones and lacks some. The table records more than 2,000,000 clones, 85% to 95% of them present only once. This rearrangement joins TRBV28 to TRBJ2-3; 7 bases line up with TRBD2. The sequence was obtained from a man aged 18 to 35 in good health. Some clones in this sample may be carry-over from other donors' samples. The sample comprised naive CD4+ T cells from PBMCs. Subset noted: CD45RA+ positively selected. The CDR3, as DNA: TGTGCCAGCCGCCGAGCTAGCGGATTCCATACGCAGTATTTT. Protein product: CASRRASGFHTQYF.